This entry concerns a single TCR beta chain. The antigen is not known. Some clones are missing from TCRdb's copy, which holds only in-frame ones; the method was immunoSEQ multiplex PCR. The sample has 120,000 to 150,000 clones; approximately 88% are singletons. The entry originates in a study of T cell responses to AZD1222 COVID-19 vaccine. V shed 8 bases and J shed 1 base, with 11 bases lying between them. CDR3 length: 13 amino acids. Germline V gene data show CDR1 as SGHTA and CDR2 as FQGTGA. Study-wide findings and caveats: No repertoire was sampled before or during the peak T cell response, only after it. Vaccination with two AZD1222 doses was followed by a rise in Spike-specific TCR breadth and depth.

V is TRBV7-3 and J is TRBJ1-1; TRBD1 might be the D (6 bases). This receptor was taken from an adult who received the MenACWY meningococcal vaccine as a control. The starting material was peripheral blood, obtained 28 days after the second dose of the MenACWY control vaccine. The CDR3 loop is CASGQRRNTEAFF. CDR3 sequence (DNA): TGTGCCAGCGGACAGCGTAGGAACACTGAAGCTTTCTTT.